Below are 15 T cell receptor beta chains sequenced from a single sample in a study of blood T cell repertoires in COVID-19. This table comes from immunoSEQ multiplex PCR, and its TCRdb copy is limited to in-frame clones, with some not included. The table includes 250,000 to 300,000 clones, approximately 91% detected once. Sequenced material: peripheral blood. Receptor source: a man in his fifties with acute or convalescent COVID-19.

CDR3 sequence: CASSPQATGGLFF. Here the CDR3 DNA reads TGTGCCAGCAGTCCACAAGCAACCGGGGGACTGTTTTTT. J is TRBJ1-4 and V is TRBV12-3 or TRBV12-4; the D gene is possibly TRBD1 (5 bases). The CDR3 runs 13 residues. The V and J ends lost 5 bases and 13 bases respectively, with 17 bases between them.

The chain uses TRBV6-1 and TRBJ1-5; tentatively, D is TRBD1 (5 bases). Germline CDR1 and CDR2: MNHNS and SASEGT. The V end was cut by 2 bases, the J end by 7 bases, with 12 bases between. The CDR3 contains 14 residues. The CDR3 DNA reads as TGTGCCAGCAGTGAACTGCGGGGGGTACAGCCCCAGCATTTT. This sequence encodes CASSELRGVQPQHF.

DNA of the CDR3: TGTGCCATCAGCCGAGCGACAGCTAATGAGCAGTTCTTC. Its translation is CAISRATANEQFF. The chain recombines TRBV10-3 with TRBJ2-1, with D maybe TRBD1 (5 bases). The CDR3 has 13 residues. Trimming removed 6 bases from V and 7 bases from J, with 13 bases in between. From germline, CDR1 is ENHRY and CDR2 SYGVKD.

This chain connects TRBV10-3 to TRBJ1-1; 7 bases line up with TRBD1. Germline V gene data show CDR1 as ENHRY and CDR2 as SYGVKD. V shed 4 bases, J shed 1 base, and the junction held 6 bases outside the gene matches. CDR3 length: 15 amino acids. The CDR3, as DNA: TGTGCCATCAGTGCAGACAGGGACTCGAACACTGAAGCTTTCTTT. Residues: CAISADRDSNTEAFF.

V usage is TRBV9 and J usage is TRBJ1-2, with unresolved D. V lost 0 bases and J lost 3, with 9 bases in between. Germline assignment: CDR1 SGDLS and CDR2 YYNGEE. The length of the CDR3 is 14 residues. In DNA, the CDR3 is TGTGCCAGCAGCGTAGGTTTCACAGACTATGGCTACACCTTC. The encoded protein is CASSVGFTDYGYTF.

The chain carries TRBV28 and TRBJ2-7, with TRBD1 as a possible D gene (6 bases). V was trimmed by 3 bases and J by 10 bases, leaving 16 bases between them. The length of the CDR3 is 13 residues. CDR1 and CDR2 from the germline V gene are MDHEN and SYDVKM. The CDR3 protein is CASSLQHLGHQYF. CDR3 DNA: TGTGCCAGCAGTTTGCAGCACCTGGGACATCAGTACTTC.

The chain couples TRBV6-6 to TRBJ1-5, with 10 bases fitting TRBD1. V gave up 6 bases and J gave up 6 bases; unmatched junction bases: 8. In germline, CDR1 is MNHNY, CDR2 SVGAGI (reference sequence). The CDR3 length is 15 residues. The CDR3 DNA sequence: TGTGCCAGCAGACACGTACGGACAGGGGGTCAGCCCCAGCATTTT. Protein product: CASRHVRTGGQPQHF.

J is TRBJ2-1 and V is TRBV6-6, with D maybe TRBD1 (5 bases). Germline V lookup: CDR1 MNHNY, CDR2 SVGAGI (reference sequence). The V and J ends lost 7 bases and 4 bases respectively, with 11 bases between them. The CDR3 covers 13 residues. Here the CDR3 DNA reads TGTGCCAGCACCTCGACAGAATACAATGAGCAGTTCTTC. Its protein is CASTSTEYNEQFF.

The V gene is TRBV30, the J gene TRBJ2-3; a weak D match, TRBD2 (6 bases). The V gene's germline CDR1 is GTSNPN and CDR2 SVGIG (reference sequence). Trimming shortened V by 3 bases and J by 6 bases, and 13 bases separated the two germline ends. The CDR3 loop spans 13 amino acids. DNA of the CDR3: TGTGCCTGGAGGCTGGGAGGTGCGGATACGCAGTATTTT. Translated: CAWRLGGADTQYF.

This chain connects TRBV6-5 to TRBJ1-1, with a tentative D call TRBD1 (5 bases). Per germline, CDR1 MNHEY and CDR2 SVGAGI. V lost 6 bases to trimming and J lost 0 bases, with 8 bases between them. This CDR3 region has 13 residues. The CDR3 loop reads CASRQGMNTEAFF. The CDR3 DNA reads TGTGCCAGCAGGCAGGGTATGAACACTGAAGCTTTCTTT.

The chain joins TRBV29-1 to TRBJ2-1, with a possible D match to TRBD1 (6 bases). V was shortened by 5 bases and J by 8 bases, with 13 bases between the two germline ends. This CDR3 comprises 12 residues. Germline CDR1 SQVTM, CDR2 ANQGSEA. CDR3 amino acids: CSVLTGTDEQFF. The CDR3 nucleotides read TGCAGCGTTCTCACAGGGACGGATGAGCAGTTCTTC.

The chain combines TRBV7-6 with TRBJ2-3; 9 nucleotides line up with TRBD2. The CDR3 has 17 residues. V trimming: 2 bases; J trimming: 1 base; junction bases outside the gene matches: 7. Per germline, CDR1 SGHVS and CDR2 FNYEAQ. CDR3 nucleotide sequence: TGTGCCAGCAGCTTATTAGATGTAGCGGGGGGCACAGATACGCAGTATTTT. Its translation is CASSLLDVAGGTDTQYF.

This clone was counted a single time. The chain is built from TRBV2 and TRBJ2-7, with 8 bases lining up with TRBD1. This CDR3 is 14 amino acids long. The trim removed 7 bases at V and 9 bases at J, leaving 14 bases unmatched. Germline assignment: CDR1 SNHLY and CDR2 FYNNEI. The CDR3 region is CASTVEVQGTGQYF. CDR3 in DNA: TGTGCCAGCACAGTCGAAGTCCAGGGGACAGGGCAGTACTTC.

This chain connects TRBV3-1 (or the pseudogene TRBV3-2) to TRBJ2-2; perhaps TRBD1 as D (5 bases). Germline lookup yields CDR1 LGHDT and CDR2 YNNKEL (reference sequence). V shed 1 base and J shed 5 bases, with 11 bases lying between them. This CDR3 is 15 amino acids long. The CDR3 here is CASSQGGAGTGELFF. CDR3 bases: TGTGCCAGCAGCCAAGGGGGCGCAGGTACCGGGGAGCTGTTTTTT.

The genes are TRBV10-3 and TRBJ2-5; 8 nucleotides match TRBD1. Trimming removed 6 bases from V and 0 bases from J; junction bases left unmatched: 0. Germline V CDR1 and CDR2: ENHRY, SYGVKD. The CDR3 sequence is 13 residues long. The CDR3 sequence: CAIRGQDQETQYF. CDR3 DNA sequence: TGTGCCATCAGGGGACAGGACCAAGAGACCCAGTACTTC.